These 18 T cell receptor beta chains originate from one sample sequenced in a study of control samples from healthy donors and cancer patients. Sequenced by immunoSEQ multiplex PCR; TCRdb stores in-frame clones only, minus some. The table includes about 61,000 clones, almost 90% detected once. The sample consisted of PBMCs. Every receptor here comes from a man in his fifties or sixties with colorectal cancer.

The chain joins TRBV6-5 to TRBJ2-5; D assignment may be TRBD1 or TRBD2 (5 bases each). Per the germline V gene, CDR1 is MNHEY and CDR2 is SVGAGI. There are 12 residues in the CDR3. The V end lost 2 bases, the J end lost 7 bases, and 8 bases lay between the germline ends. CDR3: CASSYVGGTQYF. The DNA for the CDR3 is TGTGCCAGCAGTTACGTTGGGGGGACCCAGTACTTC.

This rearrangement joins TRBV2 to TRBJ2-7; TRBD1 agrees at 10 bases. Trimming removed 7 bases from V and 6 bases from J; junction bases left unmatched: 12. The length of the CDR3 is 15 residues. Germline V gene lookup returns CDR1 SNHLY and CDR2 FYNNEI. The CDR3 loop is CASTTTGTGEGEQYF. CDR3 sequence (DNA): TGTGCCAGCACCACAACCGGGACAGGGGAAGGCGAGCAGTACTTC.

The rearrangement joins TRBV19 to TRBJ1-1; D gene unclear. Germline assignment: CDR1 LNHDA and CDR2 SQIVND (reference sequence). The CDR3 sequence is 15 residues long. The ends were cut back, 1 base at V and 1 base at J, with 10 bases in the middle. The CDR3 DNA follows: TGTGCCAGTAGTATAGCGAGTCCCCCGAACACTGAAGCTTTCTTT. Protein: CASSIASPPNTEAFF.

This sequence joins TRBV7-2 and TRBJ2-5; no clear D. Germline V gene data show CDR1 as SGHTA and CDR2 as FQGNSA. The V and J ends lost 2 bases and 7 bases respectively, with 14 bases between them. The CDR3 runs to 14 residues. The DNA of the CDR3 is TGTGCCAGCAGCTTAAACTCGGGCTTCGGGACCCAGTACTTC. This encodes CASSLNSGFGTQYF.

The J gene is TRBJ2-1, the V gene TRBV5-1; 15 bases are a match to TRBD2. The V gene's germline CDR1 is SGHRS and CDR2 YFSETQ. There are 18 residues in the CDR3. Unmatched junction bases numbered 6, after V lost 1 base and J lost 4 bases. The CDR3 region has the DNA TGCGCCAGCAGCTTGCGTTCCGGGACTAGCGGGGGGTACAATGAGCAGTTCTTC. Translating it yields CASSLRSGTSGGYNEQFF.

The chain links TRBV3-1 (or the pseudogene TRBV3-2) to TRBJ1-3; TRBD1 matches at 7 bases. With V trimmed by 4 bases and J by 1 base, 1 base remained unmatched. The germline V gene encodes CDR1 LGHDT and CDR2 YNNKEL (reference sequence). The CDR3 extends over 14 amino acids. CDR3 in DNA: TGTGCCAGCAGCCGGACAGGTTCTGGAAACACCATATATTTT. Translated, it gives CASSRTGSGNTIYF.

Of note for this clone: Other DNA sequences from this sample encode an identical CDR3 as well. The DNA for the CDR3 is TGTGCCAGTGGTCGGCCCCAGCATTTT. Translation: CASGRPQHF. The chain employs TRBV19 and TRBJ1-5; D gene ambiguous. CDR3 size: 9 residues. Germline CDR1 and CDR2: LNHDA and SQIVND (reference sequence). V lost 8 bases and J lost 9, with 5 bases in between.

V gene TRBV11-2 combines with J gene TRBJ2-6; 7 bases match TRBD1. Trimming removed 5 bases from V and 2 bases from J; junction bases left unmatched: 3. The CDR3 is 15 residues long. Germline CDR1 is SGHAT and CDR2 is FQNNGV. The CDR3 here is CASSQTGTGANVLTF. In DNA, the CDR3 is TGTGCCAGCAGCCAGACAGGGACTGGGGCCAACGTCCTGACTTTC.

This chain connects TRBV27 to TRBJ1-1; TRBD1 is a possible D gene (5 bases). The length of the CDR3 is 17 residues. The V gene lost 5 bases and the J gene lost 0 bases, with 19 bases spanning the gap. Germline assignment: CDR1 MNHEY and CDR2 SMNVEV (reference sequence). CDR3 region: CASSRTGTGPMNTEAFF. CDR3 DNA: TGTGCCAGCAGTCGCACAGGTACTGGCCCTATGAACACTGAAGCTTTCTTT.

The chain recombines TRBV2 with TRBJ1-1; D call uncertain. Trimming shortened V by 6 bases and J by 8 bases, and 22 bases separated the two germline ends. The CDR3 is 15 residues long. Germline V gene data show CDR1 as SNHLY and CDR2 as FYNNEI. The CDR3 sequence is CASSPLALGSGEAFF. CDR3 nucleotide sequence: TGTGCCAGCAGCCCACTGGCCCTGGGTTCGGGGGAAGCTTTCTTT.

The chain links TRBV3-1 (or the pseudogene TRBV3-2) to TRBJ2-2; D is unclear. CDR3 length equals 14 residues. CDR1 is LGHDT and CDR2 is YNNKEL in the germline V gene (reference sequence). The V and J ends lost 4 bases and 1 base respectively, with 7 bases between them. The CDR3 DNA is TGTGCCAGCAGCCGATCGATGAACACCGGGGAGCTGTTTTTT. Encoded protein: CASSRSMNTGELFF.

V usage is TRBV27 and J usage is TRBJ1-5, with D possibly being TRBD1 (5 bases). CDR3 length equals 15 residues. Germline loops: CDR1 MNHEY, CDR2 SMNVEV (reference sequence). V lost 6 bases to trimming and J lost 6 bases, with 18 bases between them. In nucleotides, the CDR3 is TGTGCCAGCAGCCCCAGCCCCCAGGGACGTCAGCCCCAGCATTTT. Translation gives CASSPSPQGRQPQHF.

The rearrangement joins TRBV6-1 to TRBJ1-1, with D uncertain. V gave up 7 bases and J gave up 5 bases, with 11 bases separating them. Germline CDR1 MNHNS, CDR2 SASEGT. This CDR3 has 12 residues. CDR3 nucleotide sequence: TGTGCCAGCACCGATATGGGGACTGAAGCTTTCTTT. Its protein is CASTDMGTEAFF.

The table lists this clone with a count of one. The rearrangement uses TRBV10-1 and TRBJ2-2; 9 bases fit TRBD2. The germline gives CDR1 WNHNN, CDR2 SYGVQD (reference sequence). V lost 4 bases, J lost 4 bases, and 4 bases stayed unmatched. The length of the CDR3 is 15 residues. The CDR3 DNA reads TGCGCCAGCAGTGCGGCTAGCGGGGCCACCGGGGAGCTGTTTTTT. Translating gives CASSAASGATGELFF.

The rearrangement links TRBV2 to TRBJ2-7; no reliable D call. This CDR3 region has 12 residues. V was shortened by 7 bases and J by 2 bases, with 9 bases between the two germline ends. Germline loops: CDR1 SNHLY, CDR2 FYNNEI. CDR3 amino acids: CASTGLTYEQYF. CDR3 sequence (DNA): TGTGCCAGCACCGGCCTAACCTACGAGCAGTACTTC.

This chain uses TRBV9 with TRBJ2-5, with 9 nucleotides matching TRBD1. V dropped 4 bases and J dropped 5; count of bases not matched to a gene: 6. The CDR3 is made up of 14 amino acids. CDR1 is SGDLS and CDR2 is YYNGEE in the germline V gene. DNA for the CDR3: TGTGCCAGCAGCTCCCGGGGACAGGGTGAGACCCAGTACTTC. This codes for CASSSRGQGETQYF.

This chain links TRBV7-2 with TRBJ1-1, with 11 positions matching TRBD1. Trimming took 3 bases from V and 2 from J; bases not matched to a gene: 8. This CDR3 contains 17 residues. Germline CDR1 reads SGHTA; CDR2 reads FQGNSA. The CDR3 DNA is TGTGCCAGCAGCTTGGACAGGGGGCTAATATTAAACACTGAAGCTTTCTTT. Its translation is CASSLDRGLILNTEAFF.

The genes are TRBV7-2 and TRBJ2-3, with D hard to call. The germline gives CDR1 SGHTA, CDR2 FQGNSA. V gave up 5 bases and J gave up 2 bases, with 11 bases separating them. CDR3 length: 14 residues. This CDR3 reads CASSPPPTTDTQYF. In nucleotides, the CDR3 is TGTGCCAGCAGCCCCCCGCCGACCACAGATACGCAGTATTTT. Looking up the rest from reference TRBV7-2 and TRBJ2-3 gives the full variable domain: GAGVSQSPSNKVTEKGKDVELRCDPISGHTALYWYRQSLGQGLEFLIYFQGNSAPDKSGLPSDRFSAERTGGSVSTLTIQRTQQEDSAVYLCASSPPPTTDTQYFGPGTRLTVL.